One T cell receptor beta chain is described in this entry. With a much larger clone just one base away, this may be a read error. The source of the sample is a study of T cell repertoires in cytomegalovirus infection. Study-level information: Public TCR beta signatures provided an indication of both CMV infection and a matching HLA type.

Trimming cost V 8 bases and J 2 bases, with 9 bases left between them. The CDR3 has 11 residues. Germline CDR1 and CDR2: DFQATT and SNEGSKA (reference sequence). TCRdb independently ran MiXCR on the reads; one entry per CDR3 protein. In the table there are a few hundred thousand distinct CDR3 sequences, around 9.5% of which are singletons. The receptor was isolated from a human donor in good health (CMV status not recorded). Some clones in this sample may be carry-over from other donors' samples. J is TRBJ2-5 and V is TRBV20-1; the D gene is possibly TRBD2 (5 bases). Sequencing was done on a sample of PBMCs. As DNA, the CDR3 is TGCAGTCCCTGGACTCAAGAGACCCAGTACTTC. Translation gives CSPWTQETQYF.